These T cell receptor beta chains were read from a single sample in a study of long-term antiretroviral therapy in people with HIV. The protocol was immunoSEQ multiplex PCR, while the TCRdb copy is restricted to in-frame clones and leaves out a portion. The table lists 20,000 to 25,000 clones, 85% to 90% of them singletons. The source was unsorted PBMCs, collected 2.3 years after starting antiretroviral therapy. All receptors derive from a man aged 60 to 75 with HIV. CDR3s include the opening cysteine and the closing phenylalanine or tryptophan. D genes are given only for firm matches. Size is omitted from some rows. Given values are once, few, many or a class for expanded clones.

d_call | j_call | v_call | clone_size | cdr3_aa | cdr3_nt
- | TRBJ1-5 | TRBV29-1 | once | CSVQVQGGGNQPQHF | TGCAGCGTTCAGGTACAGGGAGGCGGGAATCAGCCCCAGCATTTT
- | TRBJ2-7 | TRBV7-8 | - | CASSLFTRGAEQYF | TGTGCCAGCAGCTTATTTACAAGAGGGGCCGAGCAGTACTTC
TRBD2 | TRBJ2-3 | TRBV27 | - | CASSLTLAGGGADTQYF | TGTGCCAGCAGTCTTACTCTAGCGGGAGGGGGCGCAGATACGCAGTATTTT
TRBD2 | TRBJ2-1 | TRBV7-8 | - | CASSYLGRWGGLGQKYNEQFF | TGTGCCAGCAGCTATCTTGGGCGGTGGGGAGGGTTAGGACAAAAATACAATGAGCAGTTCTTC
- | TRBJ2-5 | TRBV28 | - | CASSYGQLPQETQYF | TGTGCCAGCAGTTACGGACAGCTCCCCCAAGAGACCCAGTACTTC
- | TRBJ2-2 | TRBV19 | - | CASSRRWTANTGELFF | TGTGCCAGTAGTAGGCGGTGGACAGCGAACACCGGGGAGCTGTTTTTT
- | TRBJ2-7 | TRBV12-5 | - | CASGLDRYPYEQYF | TGTGCTAGTGGTTTGGACAGGTACCCCTACGAGCAGTACTTC
- | TRBJ2-7 | TRBV5-1 | - | CASSLGVRLVPASEQYF | TGCGCCAGCAGCTTGGGGGTTCGGCTGGTACCGGCATCCGAGCAGTACTTC
- | TRBJ2-3 | TRBV7-2 | - | CASSLVSSGGGSTDTQYF | TGTGCCAGCAGCTTAGTTAGTTCGGGCGGGGGCAGCACAGATACGCAGTATTTT
TRBD1 | TRBJ1-2 | TRBV7-2 | - | CASRLYRGEGYGYTF | TGTGCCAGCAGACTATACAGGGGCGAGGGCTATGGCTACACCTTC
TRBD1 | TRBJ1-3 | TRBV5-1 | - | CASSAGGAGGNTIYF | TGCGCCAGCAGCGCAGGGGGCGCGGGTGGAAACACCATATATTTT
- | TRBJ1-2 | TRBV4-1 | - | CASSQPTGYGYTF | TGCGCCAGCAGCCAACCGACAGGTTATGGCTACACCTTC
TRBD1 | TRBJ2-7 | TRBV6-5 | - | CASSYQGAHEQYF | TGTGCCAGCAGTTACCAGGGGGCGCACGAGCAGTACTTC
- | TRBJ2-5 | TRBV5-1 | - | CASSLGPSEGAETQYF | TGCGCCAGCAGCTTAGGGCCCTCGGAGGGCGCAGAGACCCAGTACTTC
- | TRBJ2-5 | TRBV2 | - | CASSDGVLRQETQYF | TGTGCCAGCAGTGATGGGGTCCTCCGACAAGAGACCCAGTACTTC
TRBD2 | TRBJ2-3 | TRBV4-1 | - | CASSQEGLAGADTQYF | TGCGCCAGCAGCCAAGAGGGACTAGCAGGTGCAGATACGCAGTATTTT
TRBD2 | TRBJ2-7 | TRBV7-2 | - | CASSPSRGDGRYEQYF | TGTGCCAGCAGCCCTTCTCGGGGGGACGGACGCTACGAGCAGTACTTC
TRBD1 | TRBJ2-1 | TRBV27 | - | CASRRWGQGIYNEQFF | TGTGCCAGCAGAAGATGGGGACAGGGGATTTACAATGAGCAGTTCTTC
- | TRBJ2-5 | TRBV5-3 | - | CARSPGFGQETQYF | TGTGCCAGAAGCCCTGGGTTTGGTCAAGAGACCCAGTACTTC
- | TRBJ2-3 | TRBV27 | - | CASSSNKNRGRADTQYF | TGTGCCAGCAGTTCTAATAAGAATAGGGGGAGGGCAGATACGCAGTATTTT
- | TRBJ2-7 | TRBV11-2 | - | CASSLTQWGRLNYEQYF | TGTGCCAGCAGCTTGACCCAGTGGGGCCGCCTCAACTACGAGCAGTACTTC
TRBD2 | TRBJ2-3 | TRBV29-1 | - | CSGGWGGREDTQYF | TGCAGCGGTGGGTGGGGCGGGAGGGAGGATACGCAGTATTTT
- | TRBJ1-2 | TRBV5-3 | - | CARSWSGTLYGYTF | TGTGCCAGAAGCTGGTCCGGGACGCTATATGGCTACACCTTC
TRBD1 | TRBJ2-3 | TRBV5-8 | - | CASSPGQGLYSTDTQYF | TGTGCCAGCAGCCCCGGACAGGGACTTTATAGCACAGATACGCAGTATTTT
TRBD2 | TRBJ2-7 | TRBV19 | - | CASSTRPASGRAYEQYF | TGTGCCAGTAGTACCCGTCCCGCGAGCGGGAGGGCCTACGAGCAGTACTTC
TRBD1 | TRBJ1-1 | TRBV27 | - | CASSWTGVRSNTEAFF | TGTGCCAGCAGTTGGACAGGGGTTCGGTCGAACACTGAAGCTTTCTTT
TRBD2 | TRBJ2-3 | TRBV9 | - | CASSGGSGGSTDTQYF | TGTGCCAGCAGCGGAGGGAGCGGGGGTAGCACAGATACGCAGTATTTT
- | TRBJ2-3 | TRBV2 | few | CASRVDYTQYF | TGTGCCAGCAGGGTAGATTATACGCAGTATTTT
TRBD1 | TRBJ1-2 | TRBV27 | - | CASSQQGWANYGYTF | TGTGCCAGCAGTCAACAGGGGTGGGCTAACTATGGCTACACCTTC
TRBD2 | TRBJ2-2 | TRBV30 | once | CAWSHPGGDTGELFF | TGTGCCTGGAGCCACCCGGGGGGGGACACCGGGGAGCTGTTTTTT
TRBD1 | TRBJ2-4 | TRBV30 | once | CAWTEGQGSAKNIQYF | TGTGCCTGGACGGAAGGACAGGGGTCGGCCAAAAACATTCAGTACTTC
- | TRBJ2-5 | TRBV29-1 | - | CSVGGDQETQYF | TGCAGCGTTGGAGGGGACCAAGAGACCCAGTACTTC
TRBD1 | TRBJ2-7 | TRBV27 | - | CASSLLIGTGDEEQYF | TGTGCCAGCAGTCTGTTGATTGGGACAGGGGATGAGGAGCAGTACTTC
TRBD1 | TRBJ2-2 | TRBV7-3 | - | CASSQRTGNTGELFF | TGTGCCAGCAGCCAACGGACAGGGAACACCGGGGAGCTGTTTTTT
TRBD2 | TRBJ2-7 | TRBV9 | - | CASSVGLAGGYEQYF | TGTGCCAGCAGCGTAGGACTAGCGGGAGGTTACGAGCAGTACTTC
- | TRBJ2-5 | TRBV19 | - | CASSIGSGLQETQYF | TGTGCCAGTAGTATAGGGAGTGGGCTGCAAGAGACCCAGTACTTC
- | TRBJ2-3 | TRBV25-1 | - | CASSDRGMGTDTQYF | TGTGCCAGCAGTGATCGGGGCATGGGCACAGATACGCAGTATTTT
- | TRBJ2-1 | TRBV28 | - | CASSSRLGPRYNEQFF | TGTGCCAGCAGTTCCCGACTGGGCCCGCGGTACAATGAGCAGTTCTTC